A selection of T cell receptor beta chains follows, all from one sample in a study of Ad26.COV2.S vaccination and SARS-CoV-2 variants. Profiled with immunoSEQ multiplex PCR; TCRdb holds only in-frame clones, not every one. The data contain some 450,000 clones, about nine tenths of them seen just once; the ten biggest clones take up approximately 4.3%. The source was peripheral blood, collected in a trial of Ad26.COV2.S vaccine versus placebo. These receptors were obtained from a person between 18 and 65 years old who received the Ad26.COV2.S COVID-19 vaccine or a placebo. Each CDR3 is given with its conserved first and last residue. Fields, in order: J gene, V gene, D gene, CDR3 protein, CDR3 DNA. The D gene is left open where the match is weak.

j_call: TRBJ1-1; v_call: TRBV13; d_call: TRBD1; cdr3_aa: CASSLVARGTSEAFF; cdr3_nt: TGTGCCAGCAGCTTAGTGGCCAGGGGGACCTCTGAAGCTTTCTTT
j_call: TRBJ1-2; v_call: TRBV5-1; d_call: .; cdr3_aa: CASSLGQAGGYTF; cdr3_nt: TGCGCCAGCAGCTTGGGACAGGCGGGTGGCTACACCTTC
j_call: TRBJ2-7; v_call: TRBV30; d_call: .; cdr3_aa: CAWKYNRNSYEQYF; cdr3_nt: TGTGCCTGGAAATACAACAGGAACTCCTACGAGCAGTACTTC
j_call: TRBJ1-2; v_call: TRBV29-1; d_call: .; cdr3_aa: CSVGQELNYGYTF; cdr3_nt: TGCAGCGTTGGACAGGAACTTAACTATGGCTACACCTTC
j_call: TRBJ2-5; v_call: TRBV5-1; d_call: TRBD2; cdr3_aa: CASSLVLAGVETQYF; cdr3_nt: TGCGCCAGCAGCTTGGTACTAGCGGGAGTTGAGACCCAGTACTTC
j_call: TRBJ2-2; v_call: TRBV7-8; d_call: .; cdr3_aa: CASSLSTGPGELFF; cdr3_nt: TGTGCCAGCAGCTTATCCACTGGACCCGGGGAGCTGTTTTTT
j_call: TRBJ2-1; v_call: TRBV19; d_call: TRBD2; cdr3_aa: CASSQREGSYNEQFF; cdr3_nt: TGTGCCAGTTCTCAGCGGGAGGGCTCCTACAATGAGCAGTTCTTC
j_call: TRBJ2-1; v_call: TRBV25-1; d_call: .; cdr3_aa: CASSEAEGGWYNEQFF; cdr3_nt: TGTGCCAGCAGTGAAGCGGAGGGGGGTTGGTACAATGAGCAGTTCTTC
j_call: TRBJ2-2; v_call: TRBV10-3; d_call: .; cdr3_aa: CAISARDSQRELFF; cdr3_nt: TGTGCCATCAGTGCCCGGGACTCCCAAAGGGAGCTGTTTTTT
j_call: TRBJ1-5; v_call: TRBV6-5; d_call: TRBD1; cdr3_aa: CATWDRVGNQPQHF; cdr3_nt: TGTGCCACCTGGGACAGGGTTGGCAATCAGCCCCAGCATTTT
j_call: TRBJ2-7; v_call: TRBV21-1; d_call: .; cdr3_aa: CASRNPGGTYEQYF; cdr3_nt: TGTGCCAGCCGAAACCCCGGGGGGACCTACGAGCAGTACTTC
j_call: TRBJ1-1; v_call: TRBV7-2; d_call: .; cdr3_aa: CASSPIGARVGTEAFF; cdr3_nt: TGTGCCAGCAGCCCTATCGGGGCGCGGGTGGGAACTGAAGCTTTCTTT
j_call: TRBJ2-7; v_call: TRBV7-2; d_call: .; cdr3_aa: CASSLAVPYEQYF; cdr3_nt: TGTGCCAGCAGCTTAGCGGTCCCCTACGAGCAGTACTTC
j_call: TRBJ2-1; v_call: TRBV7-9; d_call: .; cdr3_aa: CASSLVGEQFF; cdr3_nt: TGTGCCAGCAGCTTAGTCGGTGAGCAGTTCTTC
j_call: TRBJ2-3; v_call: TRBV7-9; d_call: .; cdr3_aa: CASSLQSDTQYF; cdr3_nt: TGTGCCAGCAGCTTACAGAGCGATACGCAGTATTTT
j_call: TRBJ1-6; v_call: TRBV27; d_call: .; cdr3_aa: CASSPQGYNSPLHF; cdr3_nt: TGTGCCAGCAGTCCACAGGGTTACAATTCACCCCTCCACTTT
j_call: TRBJ1-4; v_call: TRBV14; d_call: .; cdr3_aa: CASSRRETNEKLFF; cdr3_nt: TGTGCCAGCAGCCGCAGGGAAACTAATGAAAAACTGTTTTTT